This T cell receptor (beta chain) was retrieved from a study of read filtering for tumor transcriptome and immune sequencing. About the study: Under ten patients were R-ISS I, approximately 15 were R-ISS II, 6 or 7 were R-ISS III. Whole-transcriptome libraries were prepared after DNase treatment.

With 3 bases clipped from V and 3 bases from J, the junction kept 9 bases outside the gene matches. This CDR3 contains 17 residues. The germline V gene has CDR1 MNHEY and CDR2 SVGEGT. The library was built from around 380 ng RNA with molecular barcoded adaptors for alpha/delta and beta/gamma chains. In TCRdb, the reads were re-called with MiXCR into one record per CDR3 protein. The sample records over 45,000 distinct CDR3 sequences, 20% being singletons. Overall study findings and caveats: IR-seq and RNA-seq agreed better without single-read clonotypes.

This clonotype was observed at least ten times. What it binds is unknown. This chain links TRBV6-2 or TRBV6-3 with TRBJ2-7, with 12 bases that match TRBD2. This clonotype originated in a donor at least 40 years old with multiple myeloma. Sequencing used a population of CD138-negative cells sorted from bone marrow. CDR3 protein: CASSYRLTSGRSYEQYF. DNA for the CDR3: TGTGCCAGCAGTTATCGACTCACTAGCGGGAGGAGCTACGAGCAGTACTTC.